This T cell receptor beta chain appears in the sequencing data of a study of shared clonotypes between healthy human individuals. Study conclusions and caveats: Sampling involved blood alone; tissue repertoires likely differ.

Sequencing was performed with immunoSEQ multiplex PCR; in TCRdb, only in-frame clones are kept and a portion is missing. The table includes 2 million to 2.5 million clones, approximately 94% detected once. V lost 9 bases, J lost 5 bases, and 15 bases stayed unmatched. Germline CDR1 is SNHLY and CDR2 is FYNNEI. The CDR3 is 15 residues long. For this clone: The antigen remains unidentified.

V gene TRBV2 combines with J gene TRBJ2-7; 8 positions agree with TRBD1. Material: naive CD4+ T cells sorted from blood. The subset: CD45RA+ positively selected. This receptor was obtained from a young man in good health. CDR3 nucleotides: TGTGCCAGTGGCGATTGGGGCAGGGGGCGTAACGAGCAGTACTTC. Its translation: CASGDWGRGRNEQYF.